One sample yielded the 25 T cell receptor beta chains listed below, sequenced in a study of blood T cells in healthy people across ages. The second PCR ran roughly 7 to 12 cycles with a sample-barcoded 5' primer and J-beta primers. TCRdb reprocessed the 5' RACE reads via MiXCR and lists one record per CDR3 protein. This sample has around 1.1 million distinct CDR3 sequences, with approximately 38% found just once. The sequencing sample was made of blood. The receptor set was obtained from a man aged 18 to 30 in good health.

The rearrangement uses TRBV6-1 and TRBJ2-5; D is uncertain. This CDR3 contains 13 residues. Germline V CDR1 and CDR2: MNHNS, SASEGT. V shed 5 bases and J shed 2 bases, with 9 bases lying between them. The CDR3 spells CASSPVEQETQYF. CDR3 DNA sequence: TGTGCCAGCAGTCCCGTTGAACAAGAGACCCAGTACTTC.

The J gene is TRBJ1-2, the V gene TRBV3-1; TRBD1 aligns across 9 bases. The germline V gene has CDR1 LGHDT and CDR2 YNNKEL (reference sequence). This CDR3 spans 15 amino acids. The J segment lost 6 bases and the V segment lost 4 bases, leaving 9 bases of the junction unmatched. The CDR3 DNA follows: TGTGCCAGCAGCCCAACAGGGGGCAGGTGGCATGGCTACACCTTC. This sequence encodes CASSPTGGRWHGYTF.

The chain joins TRBV6-5 to TRBJ1-1; TRBD1 is a possible D gene (6 bases). Trimming removed 7 bases from V and 2 bases from J, with 14 bases in between. Germline assignment: CDR1 MNHEY and CDR2 SVGAGI. This CDR3 region has 14 residues. CDR3 in DNA: TGTGCCAGCATCCCCACAGGGTTCAACACTGAAGCTTTCTTT. It codes for CASIPTGFNTEAFF.

This sequence joins TRBV9 and TRBJ1-2; 9 bases agree with TRBD1. This CDR3 has 15 residues. V shed 4 bases and J 3 bases; nucleotides not matched to a gene: 7. Germline assignment: CDR1 SGDLS and CDR2 YYNGEE. CDR3: CASSTTGGAYYGYTF. The CDR3 nucleotides read TGTGCCAGCAGCACCACAGGGGGCGCGTACTATGGCTACACCTTC.

This clonotype was observed a few times. The chain's CDR3 is CSAGGLAPRYEQYF. The CDR3 DNA is TGCAGTGCTGGCGGACTAGCGCCCCGATACGAGCAGTACTTC. The gene calls are TRBV20-1 and TRBJ2-7; 9 positions match TRBD2. This CDR3 is 14 amino acids long. The germline V gene has CDR1 DFQATT and CDR2 SNEGSKA (reference sequence). Trimming removed 5 bases from V and 4 bases from J; junction bases left unmatched: 9.

A word on this clonotype: A much more abundant neighbour one base away suggests this may be a read error. The V call is TRBV6-5, the J call TRBJ2-1, with D perhaps matching TRBD1 (5 bases). Trimming took 5 bases from V and 4 from J, leaving 15 bases between them. Germline V gene lookup returns CDR1 MNHEY and CDR2 SVGAGI. The CDR3 extends over 15 amino acids. For the CDR3, the DNA is TGTGCCAGCAGTATGACAGAGGCTACTTACAATGAGCAGTTCTTC. It codes for CASSMTEATYNEQFF.

Many counts were recorded for this clonotype. The chain uses TRBV12-3 or TRBV12-4 and TRBJ2-5; maybe TRBD1 (6 bases). The tail of the sequence fits TRBJ2-7 better, so the J call may be wrong. This CDR3 comprises 12 residues. The CDR3 DNA sequence: TGTGCCAGCAGTTTATTAGGGGGCGAGCAGTACTTC. It is translated as CASSLLGGEQYF.

The chain links TRBV10-3 to TRBJ2-1; D unclear. Germline assignment: CDR1 ENHRY and CDR2 SYGVKD. V gave up 0 bases and J gave up 0 bases, with 9 bases separating them. CDR3 size: 16 residues. The DNA of the CDR3 is TGTGCCATCAGTGAGTCCGTCAGCAGCTCCTACAATGAGCAGTTCTTC. As protein: CAISESVSSSYNEQFF.

The genes are TRBV29-1 and TRBJ2-5; TRBD2 agrees at 11 bases. J gave up 11 bases and V 7 bases, and 12 bases lay outside the gene matches. The CDR3 extends over 13 amino acids. Germline values: CDR1 SQVTM, CDR2 ANQGSEA. DNA of the CDR3: TGCAGCGCCGAGGGGACTAGCGGCACTGAGCAGTACTTC. It specifies CSAEGTSGTEQYF. Based on the CDR3 plus reference TRBV29-1 and TRBJ2-5, the full variable domain is SAVISQKPSRDICQRGTSLTIQCQVDSQVTMMFWYRQQPGQSLTLIATANQGSEATYESGFVIDKFPISRPNLTFSTLTVSNMSPEDSSIYLCSAEGTSGTEQYFGPGTRLLVL.

The chain carries TRBV29-1 and TRBJ2-3; D is unclear. The germline gives CDR1 SQVTM, CDR2 ANQGSEA. Trimming stripped 2 bases from V and 10 bases from J, with 13 bases between. This CDR3 is 12 amino acids long. CDR3 sequence: CSVERAQGAQYF. The CDR3 DNA sequence: TGCAGCGTTGAAAGGGCCCAAGGAGCGCAGTATTTT.

This clonotype has more than one count but fewer than ten. The CDR3 region has the DNA TGCAGTGCTAGAGATTACGGGCGGCCCGGGGGCTATGGCTACACCTTC. It yields the protein CSARDYGRPGGYGYTF. The chain carries TRBV20-1 and TRBJ1-2; possible D gene TRBD1, 5 bases. The ends were cut back, 0 bases at V and 4 bases at J, with 18 bases in the middle. Looked up from germline, CDR1 is DFQATT and CDR2 is SNEGSKA (reference sequence). The CDR3 is made up of 16 amino acids.

The chain uses TRBV6-5 and TRBJ1-1; possibly TRBD1 for D (5 bases). V was clipped by 3 bases and J by 0 bases, with 8 bases between them. CDR3 length equals 14 residues. The germline V gene encodes CDR1 MNHEY and CDR2 SVGAGI. The CDR3 bases are TGTGCCAGCAGTTATGGGGCAATGAACACTGAAGCTTTCTTT. Residues: CASSYGAMNTEAFF.

The chain combines TRBV7-2 with TRBJ2-1; 14 bases map to TRBD2. Trimming took 0 bases from V and 4 from J; bases not matched to a gene: 14. This CDR3 is built from 21 residues. The V gene's germline CDR1 is SGHTA and CDR2 FQGNSA. In DNA, the CDR3 is TGTGCCAGCAGCTTAGCGATGACTAGCGGGGGGGCCCGGGTTCCTTACAATGAGCAGTTCTTC. Translated, it gives CASSLAMTSGGARVPYNEQFF.

V gene TRBV7-2 combines with J gene TRBJ2-5, with D uncertain. The J call could be wrong; TRBJ2-7 is a better fit for the DNA end. The CDR3 covers 12 residues. The germline gives CDR1 SGHTA, CDR2 FQGNSA. CDR3 sequence: CASSYSDPEQYF. The CDR3, as DNA: TGTGCCAGCAGCTATTCGGACCCCGAGCAGTACTTC.

This clonotype occurred a few times. The chain combines TRBV18 with TRBJ2-1, with 7 positions matching TRBD1. Germline trimming cut 6 bases from V and 3 bases from J; bases unmatched to any gene: 14. The CDR3 spans 17 residues. Per the germline V gene, CDR1 is KGHSH and CDR2 is LQKENI. The CDR3 here is CASSPYYGDRLYNEQFF. CDR3 DNA sequence: TGTGCCAGCTCCCCTTATTACGGGGACAGACTCTACAATGAGCAGTTCTTC.

Many counts were recorded for this clonotype. One end of the junction varies from germline; a read error may be responsible. V gene TRBV6-5 combines with J gene TRBJ1-1, with D maybe TRBD1 (5 bases). Germline V gene sequence: CDR1 MNHEY, CDR2 SVGAGI. CDR3 length: 14 residues. The CDR3 nucleotides are TGTGCCAGCAGTTACGGGGAGGGGAACGCTGAAGCTTTCTTT. Its protein is CASSYGEGNAEAFF.

The genes are TRBV4-2 and TRBJ1-2; TRBD1 might be the D (5 bases). This CDR3 region has 14 residues. V was clipped by 7 bases and J by 1 base, with 13 bases between them. Germline V gene sequence: CDR1 LGHNA, CDR2 YNFKEQ. CDR3 bases: TGTGCCAGCATCCTCCGGGGGGTTAACTATGGCTACACCTTC. Translated: CASILRGVNYGYTF.

This clonotype was observed once. The junction and the germline gene differ at one end; a read error may be behind it. The J gene is TRBJ2-6, the V gene TRBV5-1, with 7 nucleotides matching TRBD1. Germline V CDR1 and CDR2: SGHRS, YFSETQ. CDR3 length: 18 amino acids. The CDR3 reads CASSLTGVRASGTNVLTF. CDR3 sequence (DNA): TGCGCCAGCAGCCTTACAGGGGTAAGGGCCTCTGGGACCAACGTCCTGACTTTC. The complete variable domain, with remaining parts taken from reference TRBV5-1 and TRBJ2-6, reads KAGVTQTPRYLIKTRGQQVTLSCSPISGHRSVSWYQQTPGQGLQFLFEYFSETQRNKGNFPGRFSGRQFSNSRSEMNVSTLELGDSALYLCASSLTGVRASGTNVLTFGAGSRLTVL.

The gene calls are TRBV12-3 or TRBV12-4 and TRBJ1-6; D is ambiguous. V was trimmed by 0 bases and J by 7 bases, leaving 10 bases between them. This CDR3 has 15 amino acids. CDR3: CASSLAAGSNSPLHF. CDR3 DNA: TGTGCCAGCAGTTTAGCGGCAGGATCAAATTCACCCCTCCACTTT.

In nucleotides, the CDR3 is TGTGCCAGCAGTGACAGGGGTAACGGTGGCTACACCTTC. Translating gives CASSDRGNGGYTF. The chain employs TRBV25-1 and TRBJ1-2; TRBD1 is a possible D gene (6 bases). Trimming took 3 bases from V and 7 from J, leaving 12 bases between them. This CDR3 region has 13 residues. Germline values: CDR1 MGHDK, CDR2 SYGVNS.

This clonotype has a handful of counts. The chain carries TRBV6-2 or TRBV6-3 and TRBJ2-5; no reliable D call. The end of the DNA is better explained by TRBJ2-7, so the J call may be wrong. Germline assignment: CDR1 MNHEY and CDR2 SVGEGT. CDR3 size: 12 residues. CDR3 in amino acids: CASSIEDYEQYF. CDR3 DNA sequence: TGTGCCAGCAGCATCGAAGACTACGAGCAGTACTTC.

The genes are TRBV29-1 and TRBJ1-2, with D possibly being TRBD1 (5 bases). Germline lookup yields CDR1 SQVTM and CDR2 ANQGSEA. The CDR3 has 15 amino acids. Trimming took 6 bases from V and 2 from J, leaving 19 bases between them. This CDR3 reads CSVTGTTIPNYGYTF. CDR3 sequence (DNA): TGCAGCGTAACCGGGACGACGATCCCAAACTATGGCTACACCTTC.

This sequence joins TRBV9 and TRBJ2-2, with 11 positions matching TRBD1. The ends lost 3 bases at V and 5 bases at J; junction bases unmatched: 6. This CDR3 region has 16 residues. CDR1 is SGDLS, CDR2 YYNGEE, per germline. Here the CDR3 DNA reads TGTGCCAGCAGCGCAGGACAGGGGGCAAAAACCGGGGAGCTGTTTTTT. Its protein product is CASSAGQGAKTGELFF.

The chain couples TRBV5-1 to TRBJ2-7; 9 bases are shared with TRBD1. CDR1 is SGHRS, CDR2 YFSETQ, per germline. The length of the CDR3 is 13 residues. V trimming: 4 bases; J trimming: 6 bases; junction bases outside the gene matches: 5. The CDR3 bases are TGCGCCAGCAGCGTCAGGACAGGGGCCGAGCAGTACTTC. Its protein is CASSVRTGAEQYF. The whole variable domain, remainder taken from reference TRBV5-1 and TRBJ2-7, is KAGVTQTPRYLIKTRGQQVTLSCSPISGHRSVSWYQQTPGQGLQFLFEYFSETQRNKGNFPGRFSGRQFSNSRSEMNVSTLELGDSALYLCASSVRTGAEQYFGPGTRLTVT.

The V gene is TRBV4-1, the J gene TRBJ2-1; the D gene is possibly TRBD2 (7 bases). Germline assignment: CDR1 MGHRA and CDR2 YSYEKL. The CDR3 has 17 residues. Trimming pared 3 bases from V and 3 bases from J, leaving 18 bases between. Here the CDR3 DNA reads TGCGCCAGCAGCCAGTTAACCGCGGGGGCCCTCTACAATGAGCAGTTCTTC. Translating gives CASSQLTAGALYNEQFF.